This T cell receptor beta chain was obtained from a study of cytomegalovirus exposure and HLA in healthy donors. Whole-study results and caveats: There were 150 to 200 TCR beta chains listed as cytomegalovirus-associated. Whilst most TCR sequences proved rare, a subset of public TCRs occurred across many donors. The classifier reportedly diagnosed cytomegalovirus status with high sensitivity and specificity.

After removal of 6 bases from V and 2 bases from J, the junction contained 1 base not matched to a gene. The CDR3 contains 13 residues. The germline V gene encodes CDR1 LNHDA and CDR2 SQIVND (reference sequence). On this clone itself: As yet, its antigen is unknown.

This table comes from immunoSEQ multiplex PCR, and its TCRdb copy is limited to in-frame clones, with some not included. The sample holds approximately 260,000 clones, approximately 86% seen once. The origin of this receptor is a woman under 30 in good health and CMV-seronegative. This chain uses TRBV19 with TRBJ2-7; 10 nucleotides agree with TRBD1. The sequencing sample was made of PBMCs. In nucleotides, the CDR3 is TGTGCCAGTAGGGACAGGGGGACCTACGAGCAGTACTTC. Its translation is CASRDRGTYEQYF.